Below are 32 T cell receptor beta chains sequenced from a single sample in a study of Ad26.COV2.S vaccination and SARS-CoV-2 variants. Measured with immunoSEQ multiplex PCR; TCRdb has only the in-frame clones, and not every one. Of about 87,000 clones in the sample, more than 70% were seen once. Here the sequenced sample was peripheral blood, taken after recovery from COVID-19. These receptors all come from a human donor who had recovered from COVID-19.

The chain combines TRBV7-2 with TRBJ2-1; TRBD2 matches 10 bases. Trimming took 0 bases from V and 4 from J; bases not matched to a gene: 6. This CDR3 is 17 amino acids long. Per the germline V gene, CDR1 is SGHTA and CDR2 is FQGNSA. In DNA form, the CDR3 reads TGTGCCAGCAGCTTAGCGGGAGCGGGAGGGAGGTACAATGAGCAGTTCTTC. This gives the protein CASSLAGAGGRYNEQFF.

This chain uses TRBV27 with TRBJ1-4; weak D call: TRBD1 (5 bases). The V and J ends lost 6 bases and 7 bases respectively, with 18 bases between them. CDR1 is MNHEY and CDR2 is SMNVEV in the germline V gene (reference sequence). This CDR3 spans 15 amino acids. CDR3 region: CASSPSGDRGEKLFF. DNA for the CDR3: TGTGCCAGCAGCCCATCCGGGGACCGGGGTGAAAAACTGTTTTTT.

This clone ranks as medium-sized (0.01 to 0.1%). The chain combines TRBV9 with TRBJ1-3; 7 nucleotides agree with TRBD1. The CDR3 loop spans 15 amino acids. J lost 0 bases, V lost 4 bases, and 4 bases had no gene match. Germline-derived CDR1 and CDR2 are SGDLS and YYNGEE. The CDR3 nucleotides read TGTGCCAGCAGCCAGGGGGTTAGCTCTGGAAACACCATATATTTT. Translating it yields CASSQGVSSGNTIYF.

CDR3 loop: CASSLNYGFDYTF. In DNA, the CDR3 is TGTGCCAGCAGCTTAAATTACGGGTTTGACTACACCTTC. V is TRBV7-3 and J is TRBJ1-2; D gene unclear. The CDR3 runs to 13 residues. The V and J ends lost 1 base and 10 bases respectively, with 13 bases between them. Germline-derived CDR1 and CDR2 are SGHTA and FQGTGA.

The J gene is TRBJ2-3, the V gene TRBV27; D may match TRBD1 or TRBD2 (5 bases each). Germline CDR1 reads MNHEY; CDR2 reads SMNVEV (reference sequence). The CDR3 covers 16 residues. Trimming shortened V by 7 bases and J by 2 bases, and 19 bases separated the two germline ends. The CDR3 coding sequence is TGTGCCAGCACTCTCTCGGGGACCATTTCCACAGATACGCAGTATTTT. Translating it yields CASTLSGTISTDTQYF.

In this sample, this clone turned up a few times. The rearrangement joins TRBV7-3 to TRBJ2-1, with a weak D call TRBD1 (6 bases). V lost 2 bases and J 2 bases, leaving 13 bases between the germline ends. CDR1 and CDR2 from the germline V gene are SGHTA and FQGTGA. The CDR3 extends over 16 amino acids. The CDR3 sequence is CASSLRQGSAYNEQFF. The CDR3 DNA is TGTGCCAGCAGCTTACGGCAGGGGAGCGCCTACAATGAGCAGTTCTTC.

The chain combines TRBV7-2 with TRBJ2-1; TRBD1 matches 8 bases. The V gene end was trimmed by 5 bases and the J gene end by 6 bases; junction bases not matched to a gene: 6. CDR1 is SGHTA, CDR2 FQGNSA, per germline. The CDR3 covers 14 residues. In DNA form, the CDR3 reads TGTGCCAGCAGCCTCCAGGGGGCTGGCAATGAGCAGTTCTTC. As protein: CASSLQGAGNEQFF.

This chain links TRBV10-2 with TRBJ2-1; weak D call: TRBD2 (6 bases). Germline V lookup: CDR1 WSHSY, CDR2 SAAADI. The V end lost 8 bases, the J end lost 4 bases, and 18 bases lay between the germline ends. The CDR3 has 15 amino acids. The CDR3 sequence: CASCDWGDAYNEQFF. In DNA, the CDR3 is TGCGCCAGCTGCGATTGGGGGGACGCTTACAATGAGCAGTTCTTC.

CDR3 in DNA: TGTGCCAGCAGCCAAGATCGTAGTGGGGGGACTTATAGCAATCAGCCCCAGCATTTT. Translating gives CASSQDRSGGTYSNQPQHF. The J gene is TRBJ1-5, the V gene TRBV3-1 (or the pseudogene TRBV3-2); tentatively, D is TRBD1 (5 bases). The germline V gene encodes CDR1 LGHDT and CDR2 YNNKEL (reference sequence). The CDR3 loop spans 19 amino acids. Deletions cut 0 bases from V and 0 bases from J, with 18 bases between.

The J gene is TRBJ2-1, the V gene TRBV12-5; 9 bases agree with TRBD2. CDR1 is LGHNT, CDR2 FRNRAP, per germline. V was clipped by 4 bases and J by 4 bases; unmatched bases: 5. There are 15 residues in the CDR3. CDR3 sequence (DNA): TGTGCTAGTGGTTGGGGACTAGCAGATTACAATGAGCAGTTCTTC. As protein: CASGWGLADYNEQFF.

The J gene is TRBJ2-7, the V gene TRBV28, with 10 positions matching TRBD1. V lost 6 bases to trimming and J lost 4 bases; unmatched junction nucleotides: 6. CDR1 is MDHEN, CDR2 SYDVKM, per germline. This CDR3 contains 14 residues. CDR3 coding DNA: TGTGCCAGCAGCTCTGACAGGGGGCGATACGAGCAGTACTTC. Translated, it gives CASSSDRGRYEQYF.

This clone has only one observation. V usage is TRBV6-5 and J usage is TRBJ2-1; D remains unclear. The germline V gene encodes CDR1 MNHEY and CDR2 SVGAGI. The CDR3 runs 14 residues. Trimming took 0 bases from V and 5 from J, leaving 8 bases between them. CDR3 sequence: CASSYSDRNNEQFF. CDR3 sequence (DNA): TGTGCCAGCAGTTACTCGGACCGCAACAATGAGCAGTTCTTC.

The gene calls are TRBV28 and TRBJ2-7, with D perhaps matching TRBD1 (6 bases). The CDR3 contains 14 residues. V lost 5 bases and J 4 bases, leaving 15 bases between the germline ends. Germline values: CDR1 MDHEN, CDR2 SYDVKM. The CDR3 loop reads CASSITGFPYEQYF. The CDR3 DNA reads as TGTGCCAGCAGTATTACAGGGTTCCCGTACGAGCAGTACTTC.

This chain uses TRBV10-3 with TRBJ2-5, with 9 bases lining up with TRBD1. V trimming: 7 bases; J trimming: 2 bases; junction bases outside the gene matches: 5. The CDR3 is 14 residues long. Germline-derived CDR1 and CDR2 are ENHRY and SYGVKD. The CDR3 here is CAITGTGTQETQYF. Written as DNA, the CDR3 is TGTGCCATCACCGGGACAGGGACTCAAGAGACCCAGTACTTC.

The rearrangement uses TRBV5-4 and TRBJ2-7; 12 bases map to TRBD2. Per germline, CDR1 SGHNT and CDR2 YYREEE (reference sequence). The junction had 2 bases not matched to a gene; V was cut back by 4 bases and J by 3 bases. The CDR3 runs 14 residues. The CDR3 loop is CASSVTSGSYEQYF. The DNA for the CDR3 is TGTGCCAGCAGCGTGACTAGCGGGAGCTACGAGCAGTACTTC.

This clone was observed many times. The chain's CDR3 is CASGPGQSSGNTIYF. DNA of the CDR3: TGTGCTAGTGGGCCGGGACAGAGCTCTGGAAACACCATATATTTT. V gene TRBV12-5 combines with J gene TRBJ1-3; 7 nucleotides match TRBD1. The junction had 5 bases not matched to a gene; V was cut back by 6 bases and J by 0 bases. The CDR3 totals 15 residues. CDR1 and CDR2 from the germline V gene are LGHNT and FRNRAP.

The CDR3 nucleotides read TGTGCCAGCAGCGGAGTTTCGACTAGCGGATACAATGAGCAGTTCTTC. Translation gives CASSGVSTSGYNEQFF. The chain has TRBV9 and TRBJ2-1, with 9 bases aligning to TRBD2. The V gene's germline CDR1 is SGDLS and CDR2 YYNGEE. This CDR3 is built from 16 residues. V lost 3 bases and J lost 4; bases outside the gene matches: 8.

The V and J genes are TRBV4-3 and TRBJ2-6; D gene ambiguous. Trimming pared 0 bases from V and 0 bases from J, leaving 12 bases between. Germline CDR1 is LGHNA and CDR2 is YSLEER. This CDR3 spans 18 amino acids. The CDR3 nucleotides read TGCGCCAGCAGCCAAGAGGCAGGCCGACGCTCTGGGGCCAACGTCCTGACTTTC. The encoded protein is CASSQEAGRRSGANVLTF.

V and J are TRBV7-7 and TRBJ2-2, with 13 bases fitting TRBD2. This CDR3 has 22 amino acids. With 1 base clipped from V and 7 bases from J, the junction kept 21 bases outside the gene matches. CDR1 and CDR2 from the germline V gene are SSHAT and FNYEAQ (reference sequence). The CDR3 region has the DNA TGTGCCAGCAGCTTAGGTCAGCCGGGACTAGCGGGACCCAGGATTAGGAACGGGGAGCTGTTTTTT. Translated, it gives CASSLGQPGLAGPRIRNGELFF.

The rearrangement links TRBV3-1 (or the pseudogene TRBV3-2) to TRBJ2-7; 7 bases are a match to TRBD1. The CDR3 covers 13 residues. Germline loops: CDR1 LGHDT, CDR2 YNNKEL (reference sequence). The V and J ends lost 4 bases and 3 bases, in that order; junction bases with no gene match: 3. CDR3 sequence reads: CASSRGQYYEQYF. The CDR3 DNA sequence: TGTGCCAGCAGCCGGGGACAGTACTACGAGCAGTACTTC.

This clone has only a few counts. The V gene is TRBV6-4, the J gene TRBJ2-2, with 9 bases identical to TRBD1. The CDR3 contains 17 residues. CDR1 MRHNA and CDR2 SNTAGT come from the germline V gene. Trimming at V came to 6 bases and at J to 0 bases, leaving 8 bases not matched to a gene. The CDR3 protein is CASSRSGTGSNTGELFF. CDR3 coding DNA: TGTGCCAGCAGCCGATCCGGGACAGGGTCGAACACCGGGGAGCTGTTTTTT.

In this sample, this clone turned up many times. CDR3 sequence: CASRLGQPGTSGKLNTGELFF. The CDR3, as DNA: TGTGCCAGCAGGTTAGGGCAACCCGGGACTAGCGGGAAACTTAACACCGGGGAGCTGTTTTTT. This chain links TRBV28 with TRBJ2-2; 13 bases align to TRBD2. This CDR3 region has 21 residues. V lost 6 bases to trimming and J lost 2 bases; unmatched junction nucleotides: 18. Germline values: CDR1 MDHEN, CDR2 SYDVKM.

This CDR3 reads CASSRPGQGYEQYF. In DNA, the CDR3 is TGTGCCAGCAGCCGTCCGGGACAGGGCTACGAGCAGTACTTC. The chain combines TRBV14 with TRBJ2-7, with 9 bases that match TRBD1. This CDR3 spans 14 amino acids. The germline V gene encodes CDR1 SGHDN and CDR2 FVKESK. V shed 4 bases and J 3 bases; nucleotides not matched to a gene: 4.

The chain carries TRBV3-1 (or the pseudogene TRBV3-2) and TRBJ2-2; 8 bases fit TRBD2. The CDR3 runs to 15 residues. Looked up from germline, CDR1 is LGHDT and CDR2 is YNNKEL (reference sequence). V lost 8 bases, J lost 3 bases, and 8 bases stayed unmatched. For the CDR3, the DNA is TGTGCCAGCGAGCCAAGCGGGAGCTACACCGGGGAGCTGTTTTTT. This codes for CASEPSGSYTGELFF.

The rearrangement uses TRBV29-1 and TRBJ2-7; D unresolved. V was clipped by 3 bases and J by 10 bases, with 16 bases between them. There are 12 residues in the CDR3. Germline V lookup: CDR1 SQVTM, CDR2 ANQGSEA. DNA of the CDR3: TGCAGCGTTGATGACCCCGCCGGGTCCCAGTACTTC. Translation: CSVDDPAGSQYF.

The J gene is TRBJ1-3, the V gene TRBV19; D call uncertain. V was shortened by 3 bases and J by 0 bases, with 15 bases between the two germline ends. This CDR3 region has 17 residues. CDR1 and CDR2 from the germline V gene are LNHDA and SQIVND (reference sequence). Here the CDR3 DNA reads TGTGCCAGTAGTATCCGAGGGATCGATTTCTCTGGAAACACCATATATTTT. Encoded protein: CASSIRGIDFSGNTIYF. The full variable domain, its missing parts supplied by reference TRBV19 and TRBJ1-3, is DGGITQSPKYLFRKEGQNVTLSCEQNLNHDAMYWYRQDPGQGLRLIYYSQIVNDFQKGDIAEGYSVSREKKESFPLTVTSAQKNPTAFYLCASSIRGIDFSGNTIYFGEGSWLTVV.

The chain links TRBV3-1 (or the pseudogene TRBV3-2) to TRBJ1-1; D remains unclear. The germline V and J ends were trimmed by 0 bases and 7 bases, with 6 bases remaining between them. The CDR3 is 12 residues long. Germline V gives CDR1 LGHDT, CDR2 YNNKEL (reference sequence). This CDR3 reads CASSQDGGEAFF. In nucleotides, the CDR3 is TGTGCCAGCAGCCAAGATGGCGGTGAAGCTTTCTTT.

This clone was seen a single time. The rearrangement uses TRBV28 and TRBJ1-3; no reliable D call. This CDR3 is 14 amino acids long. Germline loops: CDR1 MDHEN, CDR2 SYDVKM. Between the trimmed V and J ends, which lost 3 bases and 4 bases, there was a span of 10 bases. CDR3 protein: CASSFAGSGNTIYF. The CDR3 DNA follows: TGTGCCAGCAGTTTTGCGGGCTCAGGAAACACCATATATTTT.

This chain uses TRBV9 with TRBJ2-7, with D maybe TRBD1 (5 bases). Germline values: CDR1 SGDLS, CDR2 YYNGEE. The V and J ends lost 0 bases and 4 bases respectively, with 14 bases between them. The length of the CDR3 is 15 residues. This chain's CDR3 is CASSVGQGLFYEQYF. CDR3 nucleotides: TGTGCCAGCAGCGTAGGGCAGGGCCTTTTTTACGAGCAGTACTTC. The whole variable domain, remainder taken from reference TRBV9 and TRBJ2-7, is DSGVTQTPKHLITATGQRVTLRCSPRSGDLSVYWYQQSLDQGLQFLIQYYNGEERAKGNILERFSAQQFPDLHSELNLSSLELGDSALYFCASSVGQGLFYEQYFGPGTRLTVT.

The chain uses TRBV12-3 or TRBV12-4 and TRBJ1-2; D gene unclear. The CDR3 totals 13 residues. V lost 2 bases, J lost 3 bases, and 7 bases lay in between. The CDR3, as DNA: TGTGCCAGCAGTTTATCCGTCTACTATGGCTACACCTTC. Protein sequence: CASSLSVYYGYTF.

The chain combines TRBV7-2 with TRBJ2-2; weak D call: TRBD2 (6 bases). The CDR3 length is 13 residues. V was pared by 1 base and J by 10 bases, with 10 bases between. Germline V gene sequence: CDR1 SGHTA, CDR2 FQGNSA. CDR3 in amino acids: CASSLGGVKELFF. CDR3 sequence (DNA): TGTGCCAGCAGCTTAGGGGGGGTGAAGGAGCTGTTTTTT.

This rearrangement joins TRBV9 to TRBJ2-5; D might be TRBD1 or TRBD2, each matching 5 bases. The CDR3 extends over 13 amino acids. Germline assignment: CDR1 SGDLS and CDR2 YYNGEE. V dropped 3 bases and J dropped 3 bases, with 9 bases sitting between them. The CDR3 nucleotides read TGTGCCAGCAGCGGAGGGGATGAAGAGACCCAGTACTTC. Its translation: CASSGGDEETQYF.